This is a list of T cell receptor beta chains from one sample in a study of lymphopenia after photon versus proton radiotherapy. Sequencing used immunoSEQ multiplex PCR; TCRdb keeps in-frame clones, though not all of them. The data hold thousands of clones, with approximately 90% observed a single time. The sample here was peripheral blood, taken from a patient treated with photon-based radiotherapy. The origin of the receptors is a woman aged 70-85 years with pancreatic cancer. The CDR3 runs from the conserved cysteine through the conserved F or W. D genes are given only for firm matches. Size values are once, few and many counts, or a class for expanded clones, and some rows have none.

v_gene,d_gene,abundance,j_gene,CDR3aa,CDR3nt
TRBV6-5,TRBD1,.,TRBJ2-3,CASRPQTGAKDTQYF,TGTGCCAGCAGACCGCAGACAGGGGCAAAAGATACGCAGTATTTT
TRBV12-5,TRBD2,.,TRBJ2-7,CASGLVMGLGGYEQYF,TGTGCTAGTGGTTTGGTAATGGGACTAGGAGGATACGAGCAGTACTTC
TRBV7-6,.,.,TRBJ1-5,CASSSRGQPQHF,TGTGCCAGCAGCAGTCGGGGCCAGCCCCAGCATTTT
TRBV5-4,.,.,TRBJ2-7,CASSFNSDSLYEQYF,TGTGCCAGCAGCTTTAACTCGGACTCCCTCTACGAGCAGTACTTC
TRBV19,TRBD1,.,TRBJ1-2,CASKTGTGIRYGYTF,TGTGCCAGTAAAACGGGGACAGGAATCCGTTATGGCTACACCTTC
TRBV18,.,.,TRBJ2-1,CASSLALGRATRSYNEQFF,TGTGCCAGCTCCCTCGCACTTGGCAGGGCGACTAGGTCCTACAATGAGCAGTTCTTC
TRBV7-2,.,once,TRBJ2-7,CASSLPGGYGEQYF,TGTGCCAGCAGCCTCCCGGGGGGCTATGGCGAGCAGTACTTC
TRBV6-5,.,.,TRBJ1-3,CASSQGGSGNTIYF,TGTGCCAGCAGCCAGGGAGGCTCTGGAAACACCATATATTTT
TRBV6-4,.,.,TRBJ2-5,CASSREYRETQYF,TGTGCCAGCAGTCGAGAATACAGGGAGACCCAGTACTTC
TRBV25-1,TRBD1,.,TRBJ2-5,CASSAFPGQGQETQYF,TGTGCCAGCAGTGCATTTCCGGGACAGGGACAAGAGACCCAGTACTTC
TRBV5-5,.,.,TRBJ2-6,CASSLSSGTLGANVLTF,TGTGCCAGCAGCTTGTCATCGGGAACTCTGGGCGCCAACGTCCTGACTTTC
TRBV19,.,.,TRBJ2-2,CASSRTEGLNTGELFF,TGTGCCAGTAGCCGGACGGAGGGCTTAAACACCGGGGAGCTGTTTTTT
TRBV5-4,.,.,TRBJ1-1,CASSFNRAEAFF,TGTGCCAGCAGCTTTAATAGGGCTGAAGCTTTCTTT
TRBV5-1,TRBD1,.,TRBJ1-6,CASRVTGSPSGSPLHF,TGCGCCAGCAGGGTGACAGGGTCGCCGTCAGGCTCACCCCTCCACTTT
TRBV5-6,.,.,TRBJ1-3,CASSFIMTPGNTIYF,TGTGCCAGCAGCTTCATCATGACACCTGGAAACACCATATATTTT
TRBV7-8,.,.,TRBJ2-1,CASNRPGLNNEQFF,TGTGCCAGCAACAGACCCGGGTTAAACAATGAGCAGTTCTTC
TRBV7-2,.,.,TRBJ1-5,CASSLAAVSNQPQHF,TGTGCCAGCAGCTTAGCCGCCGTTAGCAATCAGCCCCAGCATTTT
TRBV7-9,.,.,TRBJ1-1,CASSLSGQGAEAFF,TGTGCCAGCAGCTTAAGTGGGCAAGGGGCTGAAGCTTTCTTT
TRBV18,TRBD2,.,TRBJ2-1,CASSPRLAGDGRGNNEQFF,TGTGCCAGCTCACCACGACTAGCGGGAGATGGACGAGGAAACAATGAGCAGTTCTTC
TRBV28,TRBD2,.,TRBJ2-7,CASSSEAGSSYEQYF,TGTGCCAGCAGTTCAGAAGCGGGATCGTCCTACGAGCAGTACTTC
TRBV12-5,TRBD1,.,TRBJ2-7,CASGTTGASEQYF,TGTGCTAGTGGTACCACAGGGGCCAGCGAGCAGTACTTC
TRBV7-2,.,.,TRBJ2-5,CASSPGTHRETQYF,TGTGCCAGCAGCCCCGGGACCCACAGAGAGACCCAGTACTTC
TRBV15,.,.,TRBJ1-2,CATGTGVGYGYTF,TGTGCCACCGGCACCGGGGTTGGCTATGGCTACACCTTC
TRBV6-1,TRBD2,.,TRBJ2-1,CASSEWWEGREQFF,TGTGCCAGCAGTGAATGGTGGGAGGGCCGTGAGCAGTTCTTC
TRBV4-1,.,.,TRBJ2-2,CASSHAYGGRNTGELFF,TGCGCCAGCAGCCATGCTTATGGGGGCCGGAACACCGGGGAGCTGTTTTTT
TRBV18,TRBD2,.,TRBJ2-7,CASSPNLNWTSGRAREYEQYF,TGTGCCAGCTCACCGAACCTAAACTGGACTAGCGGGAGGGCCAGGGAGTACGAGCAGTACTTC
TRBV18,.,.,TRBJ2-1,CASSASDPGSPYNEQFF,TGTGCCAGCTCAGCATCGGACCCAGGGAGCCCCTACAATGAGCAGTTCTTC
TRBV4-2,TRBD2,once,TRBJ2-1,CASSQTGLAGAEQFF,TGTGCCAGCAGCCAAACGGGACTAGCGGGAGCTGAGCAGTTCTTC
TRBV27,.,.,TRBJ2-7,CASSAQVSNEQYF,TGTGCCAGCAGTGCACAGGTTTCGAACGAGCAGTACTTC